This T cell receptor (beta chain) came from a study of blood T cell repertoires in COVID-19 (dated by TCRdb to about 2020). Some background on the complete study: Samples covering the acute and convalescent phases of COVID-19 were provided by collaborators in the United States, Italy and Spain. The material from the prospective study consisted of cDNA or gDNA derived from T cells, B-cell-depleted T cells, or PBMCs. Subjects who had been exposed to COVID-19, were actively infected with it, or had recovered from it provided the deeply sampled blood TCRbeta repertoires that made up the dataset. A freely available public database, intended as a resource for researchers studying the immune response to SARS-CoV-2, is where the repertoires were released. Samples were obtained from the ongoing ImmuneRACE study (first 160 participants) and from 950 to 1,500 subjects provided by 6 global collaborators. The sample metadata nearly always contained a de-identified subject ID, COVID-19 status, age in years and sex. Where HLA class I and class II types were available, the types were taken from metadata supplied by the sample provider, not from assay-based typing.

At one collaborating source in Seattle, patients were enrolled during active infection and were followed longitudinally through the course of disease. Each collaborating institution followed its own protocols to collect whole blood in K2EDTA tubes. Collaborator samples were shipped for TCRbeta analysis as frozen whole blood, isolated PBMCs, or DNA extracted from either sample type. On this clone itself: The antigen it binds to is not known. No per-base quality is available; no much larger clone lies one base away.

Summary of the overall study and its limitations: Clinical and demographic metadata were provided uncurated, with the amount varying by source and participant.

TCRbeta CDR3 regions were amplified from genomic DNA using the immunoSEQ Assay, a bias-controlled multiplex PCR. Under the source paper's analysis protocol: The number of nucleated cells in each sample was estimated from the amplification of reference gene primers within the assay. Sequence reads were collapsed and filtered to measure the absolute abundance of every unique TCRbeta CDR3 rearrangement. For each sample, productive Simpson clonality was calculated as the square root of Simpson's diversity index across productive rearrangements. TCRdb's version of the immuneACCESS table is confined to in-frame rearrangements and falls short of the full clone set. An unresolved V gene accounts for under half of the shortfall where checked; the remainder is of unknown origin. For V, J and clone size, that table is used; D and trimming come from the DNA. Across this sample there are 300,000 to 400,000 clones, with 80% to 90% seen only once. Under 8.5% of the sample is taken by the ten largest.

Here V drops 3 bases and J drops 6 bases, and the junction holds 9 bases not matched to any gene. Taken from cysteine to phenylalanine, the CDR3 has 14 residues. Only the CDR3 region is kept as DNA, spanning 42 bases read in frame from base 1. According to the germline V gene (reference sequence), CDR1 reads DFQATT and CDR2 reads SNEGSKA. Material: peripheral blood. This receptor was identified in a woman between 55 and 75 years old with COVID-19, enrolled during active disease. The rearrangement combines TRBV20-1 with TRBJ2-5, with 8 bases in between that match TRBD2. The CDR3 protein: CSASLAGSHQTQYF. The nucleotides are TGCAGTGCTAGTTTAGCGGGGAGCCATCAGACCCAGTACTTC.